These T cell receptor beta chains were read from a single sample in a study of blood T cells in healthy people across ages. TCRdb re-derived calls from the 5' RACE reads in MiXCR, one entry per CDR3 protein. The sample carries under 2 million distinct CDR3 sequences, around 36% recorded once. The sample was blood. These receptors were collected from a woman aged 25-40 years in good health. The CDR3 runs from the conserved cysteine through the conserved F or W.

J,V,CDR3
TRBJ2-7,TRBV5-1,CASKSAGWTDFSYEQYF
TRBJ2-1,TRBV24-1,CATGGSYNEQFF
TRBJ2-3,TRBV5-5,CASIVGDVDPDTQYF
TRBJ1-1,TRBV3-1,CASSQDLWSTEAFF
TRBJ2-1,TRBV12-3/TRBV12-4,CASSSSGTQGGEQFF
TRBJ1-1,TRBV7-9,CASSVSGYTEAFF
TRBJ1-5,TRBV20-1,CSASNNQPQHF
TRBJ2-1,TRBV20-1,CSARDLAHSGYNEQFF
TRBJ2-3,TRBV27,CASSLSPLGAGGPTDTQYF
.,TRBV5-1,CASSSQGVRETQYF
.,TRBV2,CASRATGANEQYF
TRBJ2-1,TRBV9,CASSGQKYGGPKEQFF
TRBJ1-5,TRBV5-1,CASSLDGGGAQPQHF
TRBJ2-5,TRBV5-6,CASFSGGQQETQYF
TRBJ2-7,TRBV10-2,CASRLPGHGPYEQYF
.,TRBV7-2,CASTLGGNSETQYF
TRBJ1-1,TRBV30,CAFSPARNTEAFF
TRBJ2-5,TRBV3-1,CASSQRYETQYF
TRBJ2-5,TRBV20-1,CSARAPLAEMTQYF
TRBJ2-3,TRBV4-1,CASSQPLAVSTDTQYF
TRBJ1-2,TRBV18,CASSPPGRSDYGYTF
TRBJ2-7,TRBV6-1,CASSLDSGRALEQYF
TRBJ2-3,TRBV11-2,CASSSRGGTDTQYF
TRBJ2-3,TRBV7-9,CASSPRTGPLSLKDTQYF
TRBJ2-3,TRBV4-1,CASSQKGTSGPGTDTQYF
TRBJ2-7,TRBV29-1,CSVELPYEQYF
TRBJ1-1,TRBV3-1,CASSPSSGRNTEAFF
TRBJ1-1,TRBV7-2,CASSLVGGSFTEAFF
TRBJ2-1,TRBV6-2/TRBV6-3,CASRRERENNEQFF
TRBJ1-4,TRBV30,CACRQANEKLFF
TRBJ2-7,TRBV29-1,CSVRPFQGAYYEQYF
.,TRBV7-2,CASSLGPTQYF